A selection of T cell receptor beta chains follows, all from one sample in a study of T cells in Graves' hyperthyroidism and ophthalmopathy. TCRdb recomputed calls from the multiplex PCR reads with MiXCR, one row per CDR3 protein. Of almost 500,000 distinct CDR3 sequences listed, around a fifth are singletons. The specimen sequenced was blood. The receptor source for this set is a woman in her 70s with Graves' ophthalmopathy. Each CDR3 is given with its conserved first and last residue.

CDR3 | J | V
CSARDPGRSTDTQYF | TRBJ2-3 | TRBV20-1
CASSTGTGFKQFF | TRBJ2-1 | TRBV6-4
CSALKAGPEQFF | TRBJ2-1 | TRBV20-1
CSARDIQGRNQPQHF | TRBJ1-5 | TRBV20-1
CASSSIAGVSSEQFF | TRBJ2-1 | TRBV9
CASSRKQETQYF | TRBJ2-5 | TRBV6-1
CASSMRGTSGRETQYF | TRBJ2-5 | TRBV19
CAISEWARGDSPLHF | TRBJ1-6 | TRBV10-3
CAWSERTSYNEQFF | TRBJ2-1 | TRBV30
CASSLPASSYNEQFF | TRBJ2-1 | TRBV5-1
CASRLSSGGYNEQFF | TRBJ2-1 | TRBV12-3/TRBV12-4
CASSYSLGRATGTGELFF | TRBJ2-2 | TRBV6-2/TRBV6-3
CASSLLQGLNTEAFF | TRBJ1-1 | TRBV27
CASSISFPGELFF | TRBJ2-2 | TRBV19
CATSDPRLGRANQPQHF | TRBJ1-5 | TRBV24-1
CASRLTGNLDNQPQHF | TRBJ1-5 | TRBV6-5
CASSLDQGGETQYF | TRBJ2-5 | TRBV5-4
CASSLGSGSLPHEQFF | TRBJ2-1 | TRBV7-9
CASSLNIYEQYF | TRBJ2-7 | TRBV7-2
CASSLGAGRLNTEAFF | TRBJ1-1 | TRBV7-9
CASSLGGSGSYNEQFF | TRBJ2-1 | TRBV11-2
CAVGGSSTDTQYF | TRBJ2-3 | TRBV27
CASSVGGSSAIGEQYF | TRBJ2-7 | TRBV9
CASSQSRYSHEQYF | TRBJ2-7 | TRBV3-1
CASVRQGARNEQFF | TRBJ2-1 | TRBV5-1
CASSLSGGTSGYTF | TRBJ1-2 | TRBV7-2
CASKEKGDTEAFF | TRBJ1-1 | TRBV12-3/TRBV12-4
CASRRRGENTEAFF | TRBJ1-1 | TRBV3-1
CSAPGGHYGYTF | TRBJ1-2 | TRBV20-1
CSARVGGENQPQHF | TRBJ1-5 | TRBV20-1
CASSYGRIDRSGGNTIYF | TRBJ1-3 | TRBV6-2/TRBV6-3
CASGGGGGNEKLFF | TRBJ1-4 | TRBV12-5